This TCR beta chain was captured in a study of T cell repertoires in cytomegalovirus infection. Study-wide context: The public TCR beta signatures pointed to both CMV infection and matching HLA type.

TCRdb called the reads again in MiXCR, with one record for every CDR3 protein. The table records 150,000 to 200,000 distinct CDR3 sequences, around 14% of them present only once. Study observations and caveats: Carriers of CMV and the relevant HLA type were discriminated by public TCR beta frequency. Ex vivo, HLA-C-restricted CMV-specific TCR beta clonotypes prevailed over the rest of the response.

This clonotype occurred many times. Its antigen is currently unknown. The TCR comes from a human donor in good health (CMV status not recorded). Some clones in this sample may be carry-over from other donors' samples. Sequencing input: PBMCs.

The CDR3 DNA reads as TGTGCCAGTAGTACCGTGCGGGACGGGGGGACATCGAACACCGGGGAGCTGTTTTTT. Its protein product is CASSTVRDGGTSNTGELFF. J is TRBJ2-2 and V is TRBV19, with D perhaps TRBD2 (7 bases). Trimming stripped 4 bases from V and 0 bases from J, with 21 bases between. This CDR3 has 19 amino acids. CDR1 LNHDA and CDR2 SQIVND come from the germline V gene (reference sequence).